This entry lists 24 T cell receptor beta chains sequenced from one sample in a study of blood T cell repertoires in COVID-19. Using immunoSEQ multiplex PCR, the repertoire was profiled, and TCRdb retains in-frame clones only, with some absent. The sample shows about 80,000 clones, 80% of them seen only once. The source material was peripheral blood. Source of these receptors: a woman aged 35 to 49 with active or convalescent COVID-19.

A single count supports this clone. V usage is TRBV6-2 or TRBV6-3 and J usage is TRBJ1-2; 8 bases are a match to TRBD1. The CDR3 is 13 residues long. Per the germline V gene, CDR1 is MNHEY and CDR2 is SVGEGT. The J segment lost 6 bases and the V segment lost 2 bases, leaving 2 bases of the junction unmatched. Here the CDR3 reads CASSYAGGNGYTF. DNA of the CDR3: TGTGCCAGCAGTTACGCAGGGGGCAATGGCTACACCTTC.

The CDR3 spells CASSPPGGPTNEQFF. CDR3 nucleotides: TGTGCCAGCTCACCACCGGGGGGGCCCACGAATGAGCAGTTCTTC. This chain connects TRBV18 to TRBJ2-1, with D perhaps TRBD2 (7 bases). Trimming took off 0 bases at V and 7 bases at J, with 13 bases between the two ends. The CDR3 sequence is 15 residues long. Germline assignment: CDR1 KGHSH and CDR2 LQKENI. The variable domain in full, completed from reference TRBV18 and TRBJ2-1, reads NAGVMQNPRHLVRRRGQEARLRCSPMKGHSHVYWYRQLPEEGLKFMVYLQKENIIDESGMPKERFSAEFPKEGPSILRIQQVVRGDSAAYFCASSPPGGPTNEQFFGPGTRLTVL.

The chain has TRBV24-1 and TRBJ2-1; tentative D call: TRBD1 (5 bases). Trimming cost V 3 bases and J 2 bases, with 10 bases left between them. CDR3 length: 15 residues. The germline V gene encodes CDR1 KGHDR and CDR2 SFDVKD. The CDR3 sequence is CATSDRRQPYNEQFF. The CDR3 DNA sequence: TGTGCCACCAGTGATAGGCGACAGCCCTACAATGAGCAGTTCTTC.

This clone has only one observation. V usage is TRBV10-3 and J usage is TRBJ2-1; 13 nucleotides match TRBD2. The CDR3 runs to 15 residues. V was pared by 5 bases and J by 9 bases, with 7 bases of the junction left unmatched. Germline assignment: CDR1 ENHRY and CDR2 SYGVKD. This CDR3 reads CAISSLAGGRGEQFF. In DNA, the CDR3 is TGTGCCATCAGTTCACTAGCGGGAGGGCGAGGTGAGCAGTTCTTC.

The gene calls are TRBV29-1 and TRBJ2-5; tentatively, D is TRBD2 (6 bases). The germline CDR1 and CDR2 sequences are SQVTM and ANQGSEA. The germline V and J ends were trimmed by 6 bases and 7 bases, with 12 bases remaining between them. This CDR3 spans 11 amino acids. As DNA, the CDR3 is TGCAGCGTGGGACTGGGGGGGACCCAGTACTTC. Protein: CSVGLGGTQYF.

The chain uses TRBV27 and TRBJ2-4; D is undetermined. Trimming pared 2 bases from V and 0 bases from J, leaving 11 bases between. CDR3 size: 16 residues. Germline assignment: CDR1 MNHEY and CDR2 SMNVEV (reference sequence). CDR3 residues: CASSLRGDLAKNIQYF. CDR3 bases: TGTGCCAGCAGTTTACGCGGTGACCTAGCCAAAAACATTCAGTACTTC.

Written as DNA, the CDR3 is TGTGCCAGCAGCCAAGATACGCGGGGGGGTTGGGAGACCCAGTACTTC. Its protein product is CASSQDTRGGWETQYF. The rearrangement links TRBV4-2 to TRBJ2-5; 9 nucleotides align to TRBD2. The V gene's germline CDR1 is LGHNA and CDR2 YNFKEQ. Unmatched junction bases numbered 7, after V lost 0 bases and J lost 5 bases. The CDR3 contains 16 residues.

V gene TRBV27 combines with J gene TRBJ1-3; D uncertain. The germline V and J ends were trimmed by 6 bases and 4 bases, with 13 bases remaining between them. The CDR3 loop spans 14 amino acids. Germline values: CDR1 MNHEY, CDR2 SMNVEV (reference sequence). The CDR3 sequence: CASRERGEGNTIYF. CDR3 sequence (DNA): TGTGCCAGCAGGGAGCGCGGGGAAGGAAACACCATATATTTT.

The chain employs TRBV6-2 or TRBV6-3 and TRBJ2-7, with TRBD1 identical over 7 bases. Germline values: CDR1 MNHEY, CDR2 SVGEGT. With V trimmed by 3 bases and J by 1 base, 9 bases remained unmatched. The CDR3 consists of 16 residues. DNA of the CDR3: TGTGCCAGCAGTTATAGAAGGGACAGAGGATCCTACGAGCAGTACTTC. Translation: CASSYRRDRGSYEQYF.

V usage is TRBV18 and J usage is TRBJ1-1; D is undetermined. Germline-derived CDR1 and CDR2 are KGHSH and LQKENI. Trimming pared 3 bases from V and 0 bases from J, leaving 14 bases between. This CDR3 spans 16 amino acids. CDR3 sequence: CASSPESAFMNTEAFF. The DNA for the CDR3 is TGTGCCAGCTCACCGGAGTCGGCATTCATGAACACTGAAGCTTTCTTT.

The sample holds a few counts of this clone. The rearrangement links TRBV10-1 to TRBJ2-2, with 10 bases matching TRBD2. The V and J ends lost 7 bases and 10 bases, in that order; junction bases with no gene match: 15. The CDR3 spans 16 residues. The germline V gene has CDR1 WNHNN and CDR2 SYGVQD (reference sequence). CDR3 DNA sequence: TGCGCCAGCACCAAAGGGACTAGCGATAAGTGGGAGGAGCTGTTTTTT. Residues: CASTKGTSDKWEELFF.

This clone was detected a few times. This sequence joins TRBV4-1 and TRBJ2-6, with D unresolved. CDR1 is MGHRA and CDR2 is YSYEKL in the germline V gene. This CDR3 is 17 amino acids long. V was pared by 0 bases and J by 0 bases, with 9 bases between. The CDR3 DNA sequence: TGCGCCAGCAGCCAAGATCAGGTAGTCTCTGGGGCCAACGTCCTGACTTTC. It yields the protein CASSQDQVVSGANVLTF.

The V call is TRBV29-1, the J call TRBJ2-7; perhaps TRBD1 as D (6 bases). Deletions cut 0 bases from V and 12 bases from J, with 18 bases between. The CDR3 contains 13 residues. CDR1 SQVTM and CDR2 ANQGSEA come from the germline V gene. CDR3: CSVEDPDRLRRYF. DNA for the CDR3: TGCAGCGTTGAAGATCCTGACAGGCTACGGCGGTACTTC.

In nucleotides, the CDR3 is TGTGCCAGCAGCCAAGAACCCGCAGGTTGGACTGAAGCTTTCTTT. As protein: CASSQEPAGWTEAFF. The V gene is TRBV4-2, the J gene TRBJ1-1; the D is unclear. V lost 0 bases and J 5 bases, leaving 13 bases between the germline ends. Germline-derived CDR1 and CDR2 are LGHNA and YNFKEQ. The CDR3 extends over 15 amino acids.

About this clone itself: The junction does not match germline at one end; this may be a read error. The rearrangement uses TRBV29-1 and TRBJ2-7; D assignment may be TRBD1 or TRBD2 (6 bases each). Germline loops: CDR1 SQVTM, CDR2 ANQGSEA. The CDR3 has 14 residues. CDR3: CSVEGGQGTYEQYF. CDR3 bases: TGCAGCGTGGAAGGGGGGCAGGGTACCTACGAGCAGTACTTC.

This clone was detected a few times. The genes are TRBV6-5 and TRBJ2-7; 8 nucleotides match TRBD1. Looked up from germline, CDR1 is MNHEY and CDR2 is SVGAGI. V lost 4 bases and J lost 2; bases outside the gene matches: 4. The CDR3 sequence is 14 residues long. CDR3 sequence: CASSWDRKTYEQYF. CDR3 DNA sequence: TGTGCCAGCAGTTGGGACAGGAAAACCTACGAGCAGTACTTC.

This clone was seen only a few times. The chain is built from TRBV6-5 and TRBJ2-7; the D is unclear. Germline CDR1 reads MNHEY; CDR2 reads SVGAGI. Trimming pared 6 bases from V and 3 bases from J, leaving 9 bases between. CDR3 length: 12 residues. CDR3 in amino acids: CASREFYYEQYF. The CDR3 DNA follows: TGTGCCAGCAGGGAGTTCTACTACGAGCAGTACTTC.

The rearrangement links TRBV5-1 to TRBJ2-3, with 13 bases matching TRBD2. V was clipped by 0 bases and J by 2 bases; unmatched bases: 9. Per germline, CDR1 SGHRS and CDR2 YFSETQ. The CDR3 consists of 19 residues. The CDR3 spells CASSLGNTGLAGLTDTQYF. CDR3 nucleotide sequence: TGCGCCAGCAGCTTGGGGAACACGGGACTAGCGGGGCTCACAGATACGCAGTATTTT.

The V and J genes are TRBV6-5 and TRBJ2-1, with D maybe TRBD2 (6 bases). Germline CDR1 and CDR2: MNHEY and SVGAGI. This CDR3 spans 16 amino acids. V was pared by 0 bases and J by 0 bases, with 9 bases between. The CDR3 loop reads CASSYSGGSSYNEQFF. CDR3 nucleotide sequence: TGTGCCAGCAGTTACTCGGGGGGATCCTCCTACAATGAGCAGTTCTTC.

This clone was observed a single time. The V and J genes are TRBV10-3 and TRBJ2-3, with TRBD1 as a possible D gene (6 bases). There are 14 residues in the CDR3. V was cut by 10 bases and J by 5 bases, with 19 bases left in between. Germline V lookup: CDR1 ENHRY, CDR2 SYGVKD. The CDR3 region has the DNA TGTGCCACCGTAAAGGGGAAGGGGGTAGATACGCAGTATTTT. This translates into CATVKGKGVDTQYF.

The chain carries TRBV18 and TRBJ1-2; TRBD1 matches 7 bases. The junction had 9 bases not matched to a gene; V was cut back by 4 bases and J by 1 base. Germline CDR1 KGHSH, CDR2 LQKENI. This CDR3 spans 16 amino acids. CDR3 region: CASSRIGQDLNYGYTF. The CDR3 bases are TGTGCCAGCTCACGAATTGGACAGGACCTTAACTATGGCTACACCTTC.

The chain recombines TRBV28 with TRBJ1-5; no clear D. Per germline, CDR1 MDHEN and CDR2 SYDVKM. Trimming pared 7 bases from V and 9 bases from J, leaving 7 bases between. CDR3 length: 10 amino acids. The CDR3 sequence is CASNSRPQHF. CDR3 bases: TGTGCCAGCAATTCTAGGCCCCAGCATTTT.

This chain joins TRBV29-1 and TRBJ2-4, with 7 bases aligning to TRBD2. In germline, CDR1 is SQVTM, CDR2 ANQGSEA. V trimming: 5 bases; J trimming: 6 bases; junction bases outside the gene matches: 7. The CDR3 consists of 13 residues. CDR3 DNA sequence: TGCAGCGTTCAAGTGGGAGGGACAAACATTCAGTACTTC. The encoded protein is CSVQVGGTNIQYF.

The chain is built from TRBV6-6 and TRBJ2-7, with TRBD2 matching over 9 bases. J lost 2 bases, V lost 0 bases, and 5 bases had no gene match. The germline V gene has CDR1 MNHNY and CDR2 SVGAGI (reference sequence). The CDR3 covers 16 residues. The CDR3 coding sequence is TGTGCCAGCAGTTACTCCTGGACTAGCGTGGCCTACGAGCAGTACTTC. Translation: CASSYSWTSVAYEQYF.